These 10 T cell receptor beta chains came from one sample sequenced in a study of OX40 agonist ivuxolimab in advanced cancers. The table came from immunoSEQ multiplex PCR; TCRdb's copy has only in-frame clones and leaves some out. The table lists 78,000 or so clones, around nine tenths of them singletons, with 0.4% to 0.5% in the top ten. The sample here was CD4+ or CD8+ T cells sorted from blood, taken in a trial of the OX40 agonist ivuxolimab. These receptors were obtained from an adult with an advanced solid tumor such as melanoma, head and neck, liver or kidney cancer.

This chain uses TRBV7-2 with TRBJ2-6, with 7 bases aligning to TRBD1. The CDR3 has 18 residues. CDR1 is SGHTA and CDR2 is FQGNSA in the germline V gene. The V gene end was trimmed by 1 base and the J gene end by 0 bases; junction bases not matched to a gene: 6. CDR3 DNA: TGTGCCAGCAGCTTAGTGTACAGGGGAGCCTCTGGGGCCAACGTCCTGACTTTC. Amino acid sequence: CASSLVYRGASGANVLTF. Using reference TRBV7-2 and TRBJ2-6 for the parts outside the CDR3, the full variable domain is GAGVSQSPSNKVTEKGKDVELRCDPISGHTALYWYRQSLGQGLEFLIYFQGNSAPDKSGLPSDRFSAERTGGSVSTLTIQRTQQEDSAVYLCASSLVYRGASGANVLTFGAGSRLTVL.

The chain joins TRBV18 to TRBJ2-5; 8 nucleotides agree with TRBD2. The CDR3 is 15 residues long. CDR1 and CDR2 (germline): KGHSH, LQKENI. V lost 5 bases and J lost 4; bases outside the gene matches: 9. DNA of the CDR3: TGTGCCAGCTCAAACAGTGCGACTAGCGTAGAGACCCAGTACTTC. Amino acids: CASSNSATSVETQYF.

The J gene is TRBJ2-7, the V gene TRBV6-5, with D tentatively TRBD1 (5 bases). Trimming shortened V by 5 bases and J by 4 bases, and 12 bases separated the two germline ends. The CDR3 runs to 13 residues. Per germline, CDR1 MNHEY and CDR2 SVGAGI. The CDR3 sequence: CASSADRFYEQYF. CDR3 sequence (DNA): TGTGCCAGCAGTGCCGACAGATTTTACGAGCAGTACTTC.

In this sample, this clone turned up once. The chain couples TRBV11-2 to TRBJ2-3; 10 nucleotides match TRBD2. Per the germline V gene, CDR1 is SGHAT and CDR2 is FQNNGV. The CDR3 consists of 18 residues. V gave up 0 bases and J gave up 4 bases; unmatched junction bases: 10. The CDR3: CASSLDSSLAGVADTQYF. Written as DNA, the CDR3 is TGTGCCAGCAGCTTAGATAGTAGTCTAGCGGGAGTAGCAGATACGCAGTATTTT. Full variable domain (outside the CDR3, taken from reference TRBV11-2 and TRBJ2-3): EAGVAQSPRYKIIEKRQSVAFWCNPISGHATLYWYQQILGQGPKLLIQFQNNGVVDDSQLPKDRFSAERLKGVDSTLKIQPAKLEDSAVYLCASSLDSSLAGVADTQYFGPGTRLTVL.

V is TRBV7-6 and J is TRBJ2-1; 8 bases are a match to TRBD1. Germline V gene lookup returns CDR1 SGHVS and CDR2 FNYEAQ. J gave up 0 bases and V 2 bases, and 3 bases lay outside the gene matches. The CDR3 totals 16 residues. The CDR3 loop is CASSLLGQGSYNEQFF. CDR3 nucleotides: TGTGCCAGCAGCTTATTAGGACAGGGCTCCTACAATGAGCAGTTCTTC.

The chain recombines TRBV2 with TRBJ2-5, with 11 bases matching TRBD1. The CDR3 runs to 15 residues. V lost 7 bases, J lost 4 bases, and 8 bases stayed unmatched. CDR1 is SNHLY, CDR2 FYNNEI, per germline. CDR3 bases: TGTGCCAGCACCGAGGAGGGACAGGGGGGAGAGACCCAGTACTTC. Its protein product is CASTEEGQGGETQYF. Drawing the rest from reference TRBV2 and TRBJ2-5, the complete variable domain is EPEVTQTPSHQVTQMGQEVILRCVPISNHLYFYWYRQILGQKVEFLVSFYNNEISEKSEIFDDQFSVERPDGSNFTLKIRSTKLEDSAMYFCASTEEGQGGETQYFGPGTRLLVL.

This rearrangement joins TRBV30 to TRBJ2-5; 8 bases match TRBD1. The CDR3 length is 13 residues. Germline V gene lookup returns CDR1 GTSNPN and CDR2 SVGIG (reference sequence). Germline trimming cut 3 bases from V and 4 bases from J; bases unmatched to any gene: 4. DNA for the CDR3: TGTGCCTGGAGCGAGACAGGGGCAGAGACCCAGTACTTC. Protein sequence: CAWSETGAETQYF.

The rearrangement uses TRBV7-8 and TRBJ2-2, with D possibly matching TRBD1 (6 bases). Germline lookup yields CDR1 SGHVS and CDR2 FQNEAQ. The CDR3 consists of 18 residues. The germline V and J ends were trimmed by 5 bases and 1 base, with 20 bases remaining between them. The CDR3 DNA sequence: TGTGCCAGCAGCCCCCCTGGACAGAAGAATTTGAACACCGGGGAGCTGTTTTTT. Translation gives CASSPPGQKNLNTGELFF.

The CDR3 region has the DNA TGCGCCAGCAGCCGAATTCCCCAGGGGGGCCCTGACTCGCACGAGCAGTACTTC. Translated: CASSRIPQGGPDSHEQYF. The rearrangement links TRBV4-1 to TRBJ2-7, with a weak D call TRBD1 (7 bases). Looked up from germline, CDR1 is MGHRA and CDR2 is YSYEKL. V gave up 4 bases and J gave up 5 bases, with 27 bases separating them. The CDR3 length is 18 residues.

V is TRBV27 and J is TRBJ2-1; D is undetermined. The germline gives CDR1 MNHEY, CDR2 SMNVEV (reference sequence). This CDR3 region has 13 residues. V lost 2 bases and J 8 bases, leaving 10 bases between the germline ends. CDR3 coding DNA: TGTGCCAGCAGTTTACCACGAGCGCATGAGCAGTTCTTC. It specifies CASSLPRAHEQFF.